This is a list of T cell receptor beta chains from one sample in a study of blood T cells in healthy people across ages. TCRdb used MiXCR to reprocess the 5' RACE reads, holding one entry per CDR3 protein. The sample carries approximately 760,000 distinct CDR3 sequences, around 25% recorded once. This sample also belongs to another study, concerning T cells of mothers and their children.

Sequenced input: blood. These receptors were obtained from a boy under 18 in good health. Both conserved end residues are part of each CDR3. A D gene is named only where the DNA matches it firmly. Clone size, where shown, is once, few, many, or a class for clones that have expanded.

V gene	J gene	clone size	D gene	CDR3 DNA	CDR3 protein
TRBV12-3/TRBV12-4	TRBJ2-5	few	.	TGTGCCAGCCAGCCCCTAGTTGCTGGAGAGACCCAGTACTTC	CASQPLVAGETQYF
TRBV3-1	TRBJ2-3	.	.	TGTGCCAGCAGCCATTCACAGGGATCAGATACGCAGTATTTT	CASSHSQGSDTQYF
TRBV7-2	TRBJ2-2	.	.	TGTGCCAGCAGCTTAGTCGGGGTACAGCGCACCGGGGAGCTGTTTTTT	CASSLVGVQRTGELFF
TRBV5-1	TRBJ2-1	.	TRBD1	TGCGCCAGCAGCCTCCGGACAGGGGCAAATGAGCAGTTCTTC	CASSLRTGANEQFF
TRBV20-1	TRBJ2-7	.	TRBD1	TGCAGTGCTAGGACAGGGTTAGGGTTCTACGAGCAGTACTTC	CSARTGLGFYEQYF
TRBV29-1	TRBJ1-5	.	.	TGCAGCGTGCAGGGAAGCGGGCAGCCCCAGCATTTT	CSVQGSGQPQHF
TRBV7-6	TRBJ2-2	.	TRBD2	TGTGCCAGCAGCTTAGCAGTTCTAGCGGTCCGGGGGGAGCTGTTTTTT	CASSLAVLAVRGELFF
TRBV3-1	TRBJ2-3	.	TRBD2	TGTGCCAGCAGCCAGCTAGCGGGAGGAACCACAGATACGCAGTATTTT	CASSQLAGGTTDTQYF
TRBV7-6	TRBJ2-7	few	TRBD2	TGTGCCAGCAGCTTAGTTACTAGCGGGTCCCTAGCCCCCGACGAGCAGTACTTC	CASSLVTSGSLAPDEQYF
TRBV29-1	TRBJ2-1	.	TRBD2	TGCAGCGTGTTAGCGGGAATGGACAATGAGCAGTTCTTC	CSVLAGMDNEQFF
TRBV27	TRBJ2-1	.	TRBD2	TGTGCCAGCAGTTGGGGGACTAGCGGGAGCTACAATGAGCAGTTCTTC	CASSWGTSGSYNEQFF
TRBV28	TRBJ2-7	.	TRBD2	TGTGCCAGCAGCCCCGGGGGGAACCTCTACGAGCAGTACTTC	CASSPGGNLYEQYF
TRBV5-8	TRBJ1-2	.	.	TGTGCCAGCAGCTTGGGGGGCCTGGATGGCGGGTCTGGCTACACCTTC	CASSLGGLDGGSGYTF
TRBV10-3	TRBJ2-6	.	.	TGTGCCATCAGAGGACAGAGCTCTGGGGCCAACGTCCTGACTTTC	CAIRGQSSGANVLTF
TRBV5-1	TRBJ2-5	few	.	TGCGCCAGCAGCTACACAGGGATTGAAGAGACCCAGTACTTC	CASSYTGIEETQYF
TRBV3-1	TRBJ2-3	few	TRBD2	TGTGCCAGCAGCCAAGGATGGGGACTAGCGGTCACAGATACGCAGTATTTT	CASSQGWGLAVTDTQYF
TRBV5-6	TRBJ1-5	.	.	TGTGCCAGCAGTCCTGCACATGGCGGGCCCCAGCATTTT	CASSPAHGGPQHF
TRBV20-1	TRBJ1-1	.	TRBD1	TGCAGTGTGGCCAGGGGGATCACTGAAGCTTTCTTT	CSVARGITEAFF
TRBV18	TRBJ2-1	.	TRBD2	TGTGCCAGCTCAGCAAGCGGGAAGGGCAATGAGCAGTTCTTC	CASSASGKGNEQFF
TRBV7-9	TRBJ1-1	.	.	TGTGACAGCAGCTTTTGGAGTACTGAAGCTTTCTTT	CDSSFWSTEAFF
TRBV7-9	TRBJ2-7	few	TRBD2	TGTGCCAGCAGCTTAGTGGCTAGCGGGAGAGGCATGTCCTACGAGCAGTACTTC	CASSLVASGRGMSYEQYF
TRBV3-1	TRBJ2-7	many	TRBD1	TGCGCCAGCAGCCAGCCAGGGGGCGAGCAGTACTTC	CASSQPGGEQYF
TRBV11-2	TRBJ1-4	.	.	TGTGCCAGCAGCGCAGCCGGGCTCCAAGACGAAAAACTGTTTTTT	CASSAAGLQDEKLFF
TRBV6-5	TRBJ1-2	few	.	TGTGCCAGCAGTTACTCAGGTTTTAATTTTCGGGGCTACACCTTC	CASSYSGFNFRGYTF
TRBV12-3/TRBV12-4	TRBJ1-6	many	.	TGTGCCAGCAGCGATGATGTCTCCTATAATTCACCCCTCCACTTT	CASSDDVSYNSPLHF
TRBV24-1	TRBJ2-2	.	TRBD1	TGTGCCACCGGCGGGGACAGGGGGCTCCCCGGGGAGCTGTTTTTT	CATGGDRGLPGELFF
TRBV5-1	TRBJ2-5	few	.	TGCGCCAGCAGCCCATGGACGCTTCAAGAGACCCAGTGCTTC	CASSPWTLQETQCF
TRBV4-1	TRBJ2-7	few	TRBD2	TGCGCCAGCAGCCAAGAGCTAGCGGGAGGATTCGAGCAGTACTTC	CASSQELAGGFEQYF
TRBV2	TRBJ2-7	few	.	TGTGCCAGCAGTGGCACAGGGTTCGACGAGCAGTACTTC	CASSGTGFDEQYF
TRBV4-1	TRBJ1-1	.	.	TGCGCCAGCAGCCCCCCGGACAGGAACACTGAAGCTTTCTTT	CASSPPDRNTEAFF
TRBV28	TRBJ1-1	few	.	TGTGCCAGCAGTTCGTCAGGCGATTTCGAAGCTTTCTTT	CASSSSGDFEAFF
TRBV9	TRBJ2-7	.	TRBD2	TGTGCCAGCAGCGTGGGACTAGCGGATGGTTCCGAGCACTACTTC	CASSVGLADGSEHYF
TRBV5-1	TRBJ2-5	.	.	TGCGCCAGCAGCCCGCAGGCAGAAGAGACCCAGTACTTC	CASSPQAEETQYF
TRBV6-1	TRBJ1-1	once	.	TGTGCCAGCAGAGAAAAGAACACTGAAGCTTTCTTT	CASREKNTEAFF
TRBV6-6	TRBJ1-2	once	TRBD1	TGTGCCAGCAGTTACTCCCCCGGGACAGTTAAAGGCTACACCTTC	CASSYSPGTVKGYTF
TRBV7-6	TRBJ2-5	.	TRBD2	TGTGCCAGCAGCTCAAGGGAGACTAGCGGGAGGGAGACCCAGTACTTC	CASSSRETSGRETQYF
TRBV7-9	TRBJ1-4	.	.	TGTGCCAGCAGCTTCCCCGGAGCAACTAATGAAAAACTGTTTTTT	CASSFPGATNEKLFF
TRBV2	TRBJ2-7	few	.	TGTGCCAGCAGTGAAGTATCCAAACCTTACGAGCAGTACTTC	CASSEVSKPYEQYF
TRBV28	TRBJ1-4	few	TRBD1	TGTGCCAGCAGTTTCCCGGGACAGGGGTATGAAAAACTGTTTTTT	CASSFPGQGYEKLFF
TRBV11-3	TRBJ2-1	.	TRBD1	TGTGCCAGCAGCCCCAGGGACAGGGTGAATGAGCAGTTCTTC	CASSPRDRVNEQFF
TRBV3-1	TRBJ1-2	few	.	TGTGCCAGCAGCTTTACCAGGGACGGCTACACCTTC	CASSFTRDGYTF
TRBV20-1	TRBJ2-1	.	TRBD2	TGCAGTGCTAAAAGGCTAGCGGGGGTTAGCTCCTACAATGAGCAGTTCTTC	CSAKRLAGVSSYNEQFF
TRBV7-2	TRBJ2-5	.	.	TGTGCCAGCAGCTTATTAAGCCTGGAGACCCAGTACTTC	CASSLLSLETQYF
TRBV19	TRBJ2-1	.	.	TGTGCCAGTAGTAACCACGCCGCGCAGACCTACAATGAGCAGTTCTTC	CASSNHAAQTYNEQFF
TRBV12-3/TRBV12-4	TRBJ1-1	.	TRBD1	TGTGCCAGCAGTTCTGGACAGGGAGGTTCTGAAGCTTTCTTT	CASSSGQGGSEAFF
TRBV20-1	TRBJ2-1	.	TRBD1	TGCAGTGCAAGGAGACAGGGTTCGGCCTACAATGAGCAGTTCTTC	CSARRQGSAYNEQFF
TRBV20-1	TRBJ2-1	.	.	TGCAGCCAATCAAGGGCTGGATCCTACAATGAGCAGTTCTTC	CSQSRAGSYNEQFF
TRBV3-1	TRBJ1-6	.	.	TGTGCCAGCAGCCAAGAATCTGACGGTTCACCCCTCCACTTT	CASSQESDGSPLHF
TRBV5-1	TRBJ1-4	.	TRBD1	TGCGCCAGCAGCCGGTGGACAGGAGATAATGAAAAACTGTTTTTT	CASSRWTGDNEKLFF
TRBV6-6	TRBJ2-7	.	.	TGTGCCAGCAGTTACTCGGGGGGTCGGTACGAGCAGTACTTC	CASSYSGGRYEQYF
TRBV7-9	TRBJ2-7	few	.	TGTGCCAGCAGCTTATTTGTAGACGAGCAGTACTTC	CASSLFVDEQYF
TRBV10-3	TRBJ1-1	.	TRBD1	TGTGCCATCAGACCGGACAGGGGGCACACTGAAGCTTCCTTT	CAIRPDRGHTEASF
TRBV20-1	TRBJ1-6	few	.	TGCAGTGCTAGCGACACAGGATTCGTTGAGAATTCACCCCTCCACTTT	CSASDTGFVENSPLHF
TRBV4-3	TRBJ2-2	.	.	TGCGCCAGCAGCCAAGAACGGCTCGTCGACACCGGGGAGCTGTTTTTT	CASSQERLVDTGELFF
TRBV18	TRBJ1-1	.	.	TGTGCCAGCTCACCACGGGAACGGACCAACACTGAAGCTTTCTTT	CASSPRERTNTEAFF
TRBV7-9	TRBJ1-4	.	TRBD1	TGTGCCAGCAGCTTAGGGGACAGGGAAGAAAAACTGTTTTTT	CASSLGDREEKLFF
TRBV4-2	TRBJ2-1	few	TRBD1	TGTGCCAGCAGCCCCTCGGACAGGGACTACAATGAGCAGTTCTTC	CASSPSDRDYNEQFF
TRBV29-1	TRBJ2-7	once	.	TGCAGCGTTGAATTACCGCGCTTGGGCGAGCAGTACTTC	CSVELPRLGEQYF
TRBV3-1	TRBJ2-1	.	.	TGTGCCAGCAGCCAAGCCTCCTTCCGGAATGAGCAGTTCTTC	CASSQASFRNEQFF
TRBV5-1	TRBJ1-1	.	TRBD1	TGCGCCAGCAGCTTCTCTCGACAGGGGGGCTCCTTT	CASSFSRQGGSF